This entry features one T cell receptor beta chain sequence. What it binds is not known. The CDR3 sequence is 17 residues long. V shed 0 bases and J shed 5 bases, with 16 bases lying between them. The germline V gene encodes CDR1 LGHNA and CDR2 YSLEER. Second-dose groups at about 4 or about 12 weeks were pooled. The data derive from a study of T cell responses to AZD1222 COVID-19 vaccine. Notes on the study in general: Vaccine-related CD4 TCRs covered spike, predominating at 160-218 and 743-854. Within unmutated variant regions lay the reported targets of nearly half of spike-specific TCRs. Once two AZD1222 doses were given, Spike-specific TCR breadth and depth went up.

Data came from immunoSEQ multiplex PCR; TCRdb stores just in-frame clones and leaves some out. The sample consists of about 140,000 clones, 92% of them appearing once. The chain couples TRBV4-3 to TRBJ2-2, with D perhaps TRBD2 (6 bases). Here the sequenced sample was peripheral blood, taken 28 days after the second AZD1222 dose. This clonotype was obtained from an adult who received the AZD1222 COVID-19 vaccine. The CDR3 DNA is TGCGCCAGCAGCCAAGATGCGGGCCAGGGAGGAACCGGGGAGCTGTTTTTT. This gives the protein CASSQDAGQGGTGELFF.